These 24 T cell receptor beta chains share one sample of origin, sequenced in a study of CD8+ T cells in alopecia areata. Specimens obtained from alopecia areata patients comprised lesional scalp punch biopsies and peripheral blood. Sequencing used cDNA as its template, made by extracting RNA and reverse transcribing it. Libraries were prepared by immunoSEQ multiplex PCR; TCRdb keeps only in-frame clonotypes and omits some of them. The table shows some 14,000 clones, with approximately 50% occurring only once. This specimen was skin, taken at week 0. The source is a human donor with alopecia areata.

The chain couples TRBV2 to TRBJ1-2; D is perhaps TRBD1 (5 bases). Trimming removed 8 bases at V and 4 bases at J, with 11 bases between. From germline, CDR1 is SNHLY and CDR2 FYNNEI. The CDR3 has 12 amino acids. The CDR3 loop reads CASGDVAYGYTF. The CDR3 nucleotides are TGTGCCAGCGGGGACGTCGCCTATGGCTACACCTTC.

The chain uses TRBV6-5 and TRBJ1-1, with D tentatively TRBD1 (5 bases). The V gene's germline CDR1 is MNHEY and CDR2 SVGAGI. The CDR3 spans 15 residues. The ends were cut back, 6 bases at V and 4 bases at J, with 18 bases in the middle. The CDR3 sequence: CASRTGTLGGTEAFF. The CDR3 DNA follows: TGTGCCAGCAGAACCGGGACCCTCGGGGGCACTGAAGCTTTCTTT.

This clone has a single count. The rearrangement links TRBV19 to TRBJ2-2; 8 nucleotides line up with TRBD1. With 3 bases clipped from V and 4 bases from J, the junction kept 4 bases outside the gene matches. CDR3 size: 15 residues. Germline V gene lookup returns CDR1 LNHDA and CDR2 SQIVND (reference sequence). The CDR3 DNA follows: TGTGCCAGTAGTATGGGGCAGGGGGCCACCGGGGAGCTGTTTTTT. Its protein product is CASSMGQGATGELFF. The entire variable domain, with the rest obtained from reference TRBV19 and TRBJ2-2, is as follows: DGGITQSPKYLFRKEGQNVTLSCEQNLNHDAMYWYRQDPGQGLRLIYYSQIVNDFQKGDIAEGYSVSREKKESFPLTVTSAQKNPTAFYLCASSMGQGATGELFFGEGSRLTVL.

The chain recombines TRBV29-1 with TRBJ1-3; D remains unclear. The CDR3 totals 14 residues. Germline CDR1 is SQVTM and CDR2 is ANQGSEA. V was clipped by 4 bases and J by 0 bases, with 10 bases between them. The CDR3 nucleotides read TGCAGCGTTGGGAACACTCGCTCTGGAAACACCATATATTTT. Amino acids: CSVGNTRSGNTIYF.

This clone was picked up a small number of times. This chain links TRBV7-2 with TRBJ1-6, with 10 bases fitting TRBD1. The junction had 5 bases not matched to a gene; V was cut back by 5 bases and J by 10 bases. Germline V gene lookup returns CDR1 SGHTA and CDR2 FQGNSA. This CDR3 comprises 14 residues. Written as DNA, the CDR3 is TGTGCCAGCAGCCCGCGGGACAGGGGCTCACCCCTCCACTTT. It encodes CASSPRDRGSPLHF.

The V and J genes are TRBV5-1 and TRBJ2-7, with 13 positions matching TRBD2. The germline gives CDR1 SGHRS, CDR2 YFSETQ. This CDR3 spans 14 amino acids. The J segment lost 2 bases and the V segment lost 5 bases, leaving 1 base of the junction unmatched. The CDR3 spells CASSGLAGAYEQYF. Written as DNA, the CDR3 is TGCGCCAGCAGTGGACTAGCGGGGGCCTACGAGCAGTACTTC.

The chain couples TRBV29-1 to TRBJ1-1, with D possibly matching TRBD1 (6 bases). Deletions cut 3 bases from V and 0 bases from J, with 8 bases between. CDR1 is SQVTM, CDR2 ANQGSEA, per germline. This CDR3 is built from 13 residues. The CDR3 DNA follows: TGCAGCGTTGACACAGGGATGAACACTGAAGCTTTCTTT. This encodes CSVDTGMNTEAFF.

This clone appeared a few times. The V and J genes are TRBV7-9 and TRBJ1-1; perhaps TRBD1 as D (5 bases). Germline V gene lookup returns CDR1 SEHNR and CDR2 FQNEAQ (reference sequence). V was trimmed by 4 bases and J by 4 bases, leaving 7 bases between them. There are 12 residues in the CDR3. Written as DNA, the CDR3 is TGTGCCAGCAGCTGGGGCGGCACTGAAGCTTTCTTT. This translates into CASSWGGTEAFF. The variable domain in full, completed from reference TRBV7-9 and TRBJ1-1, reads DTGVSQNPRHKITKRGQNVTFRCDPISEHNRLYWYRQTLGQGPEFLTYFQNEAQLEKSRLLSDRFSAERPKGSFSTLEIQRTEQGDSAMYLCASSWGGTEAFFGQGTRLTVV.

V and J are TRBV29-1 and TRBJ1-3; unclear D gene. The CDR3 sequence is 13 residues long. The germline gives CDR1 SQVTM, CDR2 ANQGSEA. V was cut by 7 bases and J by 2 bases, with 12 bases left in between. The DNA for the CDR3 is TGCAGCGCTGAGTTTTTTACTGGAAACACCATATATTTT. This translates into CSAEFFTGNTIYF.

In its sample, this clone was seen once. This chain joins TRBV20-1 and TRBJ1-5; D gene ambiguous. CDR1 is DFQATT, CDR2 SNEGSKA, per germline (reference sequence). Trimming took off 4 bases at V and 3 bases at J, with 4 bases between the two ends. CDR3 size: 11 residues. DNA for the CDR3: TGCAGTGCTACGGACAATCAGCCCCAGCATTTT. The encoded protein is CSATDNQPQHF.

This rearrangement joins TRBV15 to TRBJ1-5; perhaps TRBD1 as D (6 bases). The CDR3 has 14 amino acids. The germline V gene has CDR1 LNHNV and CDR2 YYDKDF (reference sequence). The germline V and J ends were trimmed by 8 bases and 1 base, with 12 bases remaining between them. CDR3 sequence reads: CATEIQGSNQPQHF. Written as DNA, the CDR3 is TGTGCCACCGAAATTCAGGGGAGCAATCAGCCCCAGCATTTT.

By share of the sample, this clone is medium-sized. The CDR3 DNA is TGTGCCAGCAGCTTAGGAGGACAGGGGCAGAACCAGTACTTC. Its protein is CASSLGGQGQNQYF. This rearrangement joins TRBV7-2 to TRBJ2-5, with 9 bases matching TRBD1. The J segment lost 10 bases and the V segment lost 1 base, leaving 7 bases of the junction unmatched. Germline CDR1 is SGHTA and CDR2 is FQGNSA. The CDR3 spans 14 residues.

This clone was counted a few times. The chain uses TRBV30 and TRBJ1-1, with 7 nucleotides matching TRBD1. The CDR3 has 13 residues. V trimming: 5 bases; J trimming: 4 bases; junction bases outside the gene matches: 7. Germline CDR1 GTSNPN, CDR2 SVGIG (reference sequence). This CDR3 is CAWQQGRSTEAFF. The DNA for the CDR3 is TGTGCCTGGCAACAGGGGAGGTCCACTGAAGCTTTCTTT. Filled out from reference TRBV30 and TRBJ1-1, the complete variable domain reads SQTIHQWPATLVQPVGSPLSLECTVEGTSNPNLYWYRQAAGRGLQLLFYSVGIGQISSEVPQNLSASRPQDRQFILSSKKLLLSDSGFYLCAWQQGRSTEAFFGQGTRLTVV.

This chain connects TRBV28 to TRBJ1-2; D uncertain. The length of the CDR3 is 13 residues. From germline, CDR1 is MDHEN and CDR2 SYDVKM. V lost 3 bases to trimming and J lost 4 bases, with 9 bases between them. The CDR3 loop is CASSLFTLYGYTF. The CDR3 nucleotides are TGTGCCAGCAGTTTGTTCACCCTCTATGGCTACACCTTC.

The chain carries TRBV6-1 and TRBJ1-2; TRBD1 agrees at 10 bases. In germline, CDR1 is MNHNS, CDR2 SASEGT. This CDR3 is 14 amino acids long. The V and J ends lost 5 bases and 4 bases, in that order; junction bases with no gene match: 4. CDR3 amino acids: CASSRQGASYGYTF. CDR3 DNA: TGTGCCAGCAGTCGACAGGGGGCTAGCTATGGCTACACCTTC.

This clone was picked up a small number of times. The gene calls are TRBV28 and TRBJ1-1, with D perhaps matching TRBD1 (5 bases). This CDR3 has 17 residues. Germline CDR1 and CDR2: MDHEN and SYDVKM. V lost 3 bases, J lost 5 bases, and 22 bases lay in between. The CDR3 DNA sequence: TGTGCCAGCAGTTTTTCGGGACTCCCAACGAGGGAAACTGAAGCTTTCTTT. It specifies CASSFSGLPTRETEAFF.

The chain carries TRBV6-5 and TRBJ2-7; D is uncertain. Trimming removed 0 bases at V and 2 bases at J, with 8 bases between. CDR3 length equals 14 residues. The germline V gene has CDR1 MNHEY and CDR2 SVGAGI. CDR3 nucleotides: TGTGCCAGCAGTTACTCGAGAACAGCCTACGAGCAGTACTTC. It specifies CASSYSRTAYEQYF.

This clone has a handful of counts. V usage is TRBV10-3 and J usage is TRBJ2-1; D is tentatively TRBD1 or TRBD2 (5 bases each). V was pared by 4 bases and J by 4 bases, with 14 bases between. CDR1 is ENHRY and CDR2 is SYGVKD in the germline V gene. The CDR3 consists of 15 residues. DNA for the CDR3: TGTGCCATCAGTGTGGGACCCCCTCAGTACAATGAGCAGTTCTTC. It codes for CAISVGPPQYNEQFF.

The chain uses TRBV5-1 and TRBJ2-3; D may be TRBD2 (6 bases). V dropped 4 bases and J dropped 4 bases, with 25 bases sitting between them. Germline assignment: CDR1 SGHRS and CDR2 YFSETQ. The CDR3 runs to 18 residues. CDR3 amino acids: CASSASGGAGNFADTQYF. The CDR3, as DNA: TGCGCCAGCAGCGCGTCCGGGGGAGCCGGAAATTTTGCAGATACGCAGTATTTT.

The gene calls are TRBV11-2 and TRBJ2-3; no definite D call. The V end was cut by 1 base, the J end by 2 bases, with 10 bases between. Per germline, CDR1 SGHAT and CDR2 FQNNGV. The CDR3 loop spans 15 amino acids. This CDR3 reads CASSLGATATDTQYF. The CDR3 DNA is TGTGCCAGCAGCTTAGGGGCGACCGCCACAGATACGCAGTATTTT.

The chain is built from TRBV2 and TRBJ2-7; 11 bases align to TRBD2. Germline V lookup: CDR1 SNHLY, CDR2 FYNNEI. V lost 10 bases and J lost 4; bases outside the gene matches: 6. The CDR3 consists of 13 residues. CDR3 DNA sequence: TGTGCCACCTTAGCGGGGGGGCGTTACGAGCAGTACTTC. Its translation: CATLAGGRYEQYF.

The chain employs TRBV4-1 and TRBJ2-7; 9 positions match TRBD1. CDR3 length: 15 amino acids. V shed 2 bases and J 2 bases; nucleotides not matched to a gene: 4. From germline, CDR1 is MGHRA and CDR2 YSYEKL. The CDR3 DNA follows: TGCGCCAGCAGCCAATTTTGGGACAGGGCCTACGAGCAGTACTTC. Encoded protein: CASSQFWDRAYEQYF.

The CDR3 protein is CASMKGGSYEQYF. The CDR3 region has the DNA TGTGCCAGCATGAAGGGGGGTTCCTACGAGCAGTACTTC. This sequence joins TRBV2 and TRBJ2-7, with D possibly being TRBD1 or TRBD2 (6 bases each). The CDR3 sequence is 13 residues long. Trimming took off 7 bases at V and 1 base at J, with 11 bases between the two ends. The germline gives CDR1 SNHLY, CDR2 FYNNEI.

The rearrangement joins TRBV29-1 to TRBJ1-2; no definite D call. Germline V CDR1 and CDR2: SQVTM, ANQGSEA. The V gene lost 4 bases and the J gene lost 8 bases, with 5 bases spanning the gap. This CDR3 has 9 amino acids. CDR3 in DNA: TGCAGCGTTGTTTCCGGCTACACCTTC. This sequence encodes CSVVSGYTF.